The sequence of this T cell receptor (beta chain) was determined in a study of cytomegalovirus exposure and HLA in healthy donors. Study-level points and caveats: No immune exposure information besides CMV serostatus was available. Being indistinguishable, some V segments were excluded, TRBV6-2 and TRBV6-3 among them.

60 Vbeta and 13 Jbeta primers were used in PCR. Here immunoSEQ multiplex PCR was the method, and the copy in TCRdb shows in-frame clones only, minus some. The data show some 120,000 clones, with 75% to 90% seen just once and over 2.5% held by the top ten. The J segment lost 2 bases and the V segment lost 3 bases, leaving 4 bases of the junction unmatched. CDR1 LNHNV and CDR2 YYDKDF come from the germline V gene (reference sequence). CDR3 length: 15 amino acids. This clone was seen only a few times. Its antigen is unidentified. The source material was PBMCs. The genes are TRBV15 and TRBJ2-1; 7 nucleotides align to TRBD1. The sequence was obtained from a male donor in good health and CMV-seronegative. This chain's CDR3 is CATSSDRATYNEQFF. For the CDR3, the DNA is TGTGCCACCAGCAGCGACAGGGCCACCTACAATGAGCAGTTCTTC.